The TCR beta chain under discussion was sequenced for a study of cytomegalovirus exposure and HLA in healthy donors. The PCR had 60 Vbeta and 13 Jbeta primers. TCRdb's copy holds only in-frame clones and misses some; the assay was immunoSEQ multiplex PCR. This listing includes some 64,000 clones. Germline CDR1 reads SGHRS; CDR2 reads YFSETQ. V trimming: 0 bases; J trimming: 5 bases; junction bases outside the gene matches: 9. The length of the CDR3 is 16 residues. The sequence derives from a woman aged 25 to 39 in good health and CMV-seronegative. The sample was PBMCs. This chain links TRBV5-1 with TRBJ2-7; 9 bases line up with TRBD1. The CDR3 coding sequence is TGCGCCAGCAGCTTGGCCGGTAGGACAGGGGCAGACGAGCAGTACTTC. Encoded protein: CASSLAGRTGADEQYF. Full variable domain (remainder filled in from reference TRBV5-1 and TRBJ2-7): KAGVTQTPRYLIKTRGQQVTLSCSPISGHRSVSWYQQTPGQGLQFLFEYFSETQRNKGNFPGRFSGRQFSNSRSEMNVSTLELGDSALYLCASSLAGRTGADEQYFGPGTRLTVT.